This paragraph reports one TCR beta chain. Its specificity is not known. With 60 Vbeta and 13 Jbeta primers, the PCR was carried out. Produced via immunoSEQ multiplex PCR; TCRdb's table is partial and in-frame only. The sample has 100,000 to 150,000 clones; under 90% are singletons. This sample was included in a study of cytomegalovirus exposure and HLA in healthy donors. Study-level points and caveats: TCR beta sequences numbering 15,000 to 20,000 were associated with HLA alleles at 0.05 false discovery rate in a later analysis.

Germline V gene lookup returns CDR1 SGDLS and CDR2 YYNGEE. This CDR3 spans 17 amino acids. J lost 2 bases, V lost 4 bases, and 8 bases had no gene match. The V call is TRBV9, the J call TRBJ2-2; TRBD2 matches 10 bases. The sequenced material came from PBMCs. This TCR derives from a woman aged 40 to 50 in good health and CMV-seropositive. CDR3 nucleotides: TGTGCCAGCAGCCCCCACTCTAGCGGGAGTAACACCGGGGAGCTGTTTTTT. Translated: CASSPHSSGSNTGELFF.